These T cell receptor beta chains were read from a single sample in a study of cytomegalovirus exposure and HLA in healthy donors. Some clones are missing from TCRdb's copy, which holds only in-frame ones; the method was immunoSEQ multiplex PCR. The sample has about 130,000 clones, roughly 82% seen once. Material for sequencing was PBMCs. These receptor sequences come from a man aged 50-60 years in good health and CMV-seronegative. Each CDR3 is given with its conserved first and last residue. The D gene is left open where the match is weak. Expanded clones are given a class, and other clones once, few, many or no size at all.

14 TRBD1 TRBJ1-3 TRBV2 NA CASKGTGRRHTIYF TGTGCCAGCAAGGGGACAGGGCGGCGGCACACCATATATTTT
15 TRBD1 TRBJ2-2 TRBV4-1 few CASSQYTGAGGELFF TGCGCCAGCAGCCAATATACAGGGGCTGGCGGGGAGCTGTTTTTT
14 NA TRBJ1-1 TRBV19 NA CASSIGGGRTEAFF TGTGCCAGTAGTATAGGGGGGGGACGGACTGAAGCTTTCTTT
13 NA TRBJ1-5 TRBV6-1 NA CASIAGSNQPQHF TGTGCCAGCATTGCAGGCTCCAATCAGCCCCAGCATTTT
15 TRBD2 TRBJ2-5 TRBV5-8 NA CASSIIAGVKETQYF TGTGCCAGCAGCATAATAGCGGGGGTGAAAGAGACCCAGTACTTC
21 TRBD2 TRBJ2-5 TRBV14 NA CASSQGRPSGRRTTLLETQYF TGTGCCAGCAGCCAAGGACGGCCTAGCGGGAGACGGACGACCCTCCTGGAGACCCAGTACTTC
13 TRBD1 TRBJ1-1 TRBV29-1 NA CSVPGQGSTEAFF TGCAGCGTCCCGGGACAGGGGAGTACTGAAGCTTTCTTT
15 TRBD1 TRBJ2-2 TRBV4-1 NA CASSLNRGGTGELFF TGCGCCAGCAGCCTGAACAGGGGCGGGACCGGGGAGCTGTTTTTT
13 NA TRBJ1-1 TRBV30 few CAWSVGGSTEAFF TGTGCCTGGAGTGTAGGGGGAAGCACTGAAGCTTTCTTT
15 TRBD1 TRBJ2-7 TRBV5-6 few CASSFYNRGIDEQYF TGTGCCAGCAGCTTCTATAACAGGGGAATCGACGAGCAGTACTTC
14 NA TRBJ1-2 TRBV7-6 NA CASSLQTGGYGYTF TGTGCCAGCAGCTTACAGACAGGCGGCTATGGCTACACCTTC
12 NA TRBJ2-2 TRBV11-2 NA CASSFLNGELFF TGTGCCAGCAGCTTTTTAAACGGGGAGCTGTTTTTT
15 NA TRBJ1-4 TRBV7-8 NA CASSRQGWPNEKLFF TGTGCCAGCAGCCGGCAGGGTTGGCCTAATGAAAAACTGTTTTTT
12 NA TRBJ2-3 TRBV9 NA CASSPTADTQYF TGTGCCAGCAGCCCCACGGCAGATACGCAGTATTTT
14 TRBD1 TRBJ1-1 TRBV7-9 once CASNPTGENTEAFF TGTGCCAGCAACCCAACAGGGGAAAACACTGAAGCTTTCTTT
15 NA TRBJ1-1 TRBV5-1 NA CASSRWGGRGTEAFF TGCGCCAGCAGCCGATGGGGGGGTCGGGGCACTGAAGCTTTCTTT
12 TRBD1 TRBJ1-2 TRBV2 NA CASKTGAYGYTF TGTGCCAGCAAGACAGGGGCCTATGGCTACACCTTC
15 TRBD1 TRBJ1-2 TRBV9 NA CASSPGTGLNYGYTF TGTGCCAGCAGCCCGGGGACAGGGCTAAACTATGGCTACACCTTC
13 NA TRBJ2-3 TRBV6-5 NA CASRGLSTDTQYF TGTGCCAGCAGAGGACTTAGCACAGATACGCAGTATTTT
16 NA TRBJ1-6 TRBV19 NA CASSGFGSSYNSPLHF TGTGCCAGTAGTGGGTTCGGGAGCTCCTATAATTCACCCCTCCACTTT
12 NA TRBJ1-1 TRBV11-3 NA CASSPPGGRAFF TGTGCCAGCAGCCCCCCAGGCGGGAGAGCTTTCTTT
16 TRBD2 TRBJ2-1 TRBV5-4 NA CASSSYAGGAGNEQFF TGTGCCAGCAGCTCGTATGCGGGGGGGGCGGGTAATGAGCAGTTCTTC
14 TRBD2 TRBJ2-5 TRBV11-1 NA CASSLSGGQETQYF TGTGCCAGCAGCTTGAGCGGGGGACAAGAGACCCAGTACTTC
14 NA TRBJ1-2 TRBV4-1 NA CASSKPGQGGDYTF TGCGCCAGCAGCAAGCCGGGACAAGGAGGTGACTACACCTTC
16 TRBD2 TRBJ2-3 TRBV5-1 NA CATSPGLAGWTDTQYF TGCGCCACTTCCCCGGGACTAGCAGGTTGGACAGATACGCAGTATTTT
14 NA TRBJ2-1 TRBV7-6 NA CASSLDSSYNEQFF TGTGCCAGCAGCTTAGACTCCTCCTACAATGAGCAGTTCTTC
15 NA TRBJ2-2 TRBV6-5 NA CASSYQVQSTGELFF TGTGCCAGCAGTTACCAGGTTCAATCGACCGGGGAGCTGTTTTTT
16 NA TRBJ2-4 TRBV30 few CAWSAPLDGAKNIQYF TGTGCCTGGAGTGCCCCCCTAGATGGGGCCAAAAACATTCAGTACTTC
14 NA TRBJ1-5 TRBV6-5 NA CASSTAFGNQPQHF TGTGCCAGCAGTACAGCCTTCGGCAATCAGCCCCAGCATTTT
16 NA TRBJ1-6 TRBV27 NA CASSVSSGSGRSPLHF TGTGCCAGCAGTGTTTCTTCCGGGAGCGGGCGTTCACCCCTCCACTTT
12 NA TRBJ2-7 TRBV7-2 NA CASSLRTDEQYF TGTGCCAGCAGCCTCCGTACGGACGAGCAGTACTTC
13 NA TRBJ1-6 TRBV14 NA CASSQPGVSPLHF TGTGCCAGCAGCCAACCGGGGGTTTCACCCCTCCACTTT
15 NA TRBJ2-6 TRBV6-1 NA CASREGAEGANVLTF TGTGCCAGCAGGGAGGGGGCGGAAGGGGCCAACGTCCTGACTTTC
14 TRBD2 TRBJ2-1 TRBV18 NA CASSQAGIYNEQFF TGTGCCAGCTCACAAGCGGGGATCTACAATGAGCAGTTCTTC
18 TRBD2 TRBJ2-1 TRBV4-3 NA CASSQESSGGAAYNEQFF TGCGCCAGCAGCCAAGAGTCTAGCGGGGGGGCCGCCTACAATGAGCAGTTCTTC
18 TRBD2 TRBJ2-4 TRBV13 NA CASSLWLAGQTAKNIQYF TGTGCCAGCAGCTTATGGCTAGCGGGGCAGACGGCCAAAAACATTCAGTACTTC
15 NA TRBJ2-1 TRBV5-1 NA CASSLWGPVGNEQFF TGCGCCAGCAGCTTGTGGGGCCCTGTAGGCAATGAGCAGTTCTTC
15 TRBD1 TRBJ2-7 TRBV28 NA CASRGSGQGGYEQYF TGTGCCAGCAGGGGGTCCGGACAGGGAGGTTACGAGCAGTACTTC
12 NA TRBJ1-6 TRBV9 few CASSALNSPLHF TGTGCCAGCAGCGCACTGAATTCACCCCTCCACTTT
15 TRBD1 TRBJ1-5 TRBV6-1 NA CASSEVGQGKQPQHF TGTGCCAGCAGTGAAGTGGGACAGGGAAAGCAGCCCCAGCATTTT
14 TRBD1 TRBJ1-1 TRBV4-1 NA CASSQQGATAEAFF TGCGCCAGCAGCCAACAGGGGGCTACCGCTGAAGCTTTCTTT
12 NA TRBJ1-1 TRBV30 NA CAWTTRGTEAFF TGTGCCTGGACCACCAGGGGCACTGAAGCTTTCTTT
16 NA TRBJ1-5 TRBV5-4 once CASSLGGGLSNQPQHF TGTGCCAGCAGCTTAGGCGGGGGCTTGAGCAATCAGCCCCAGCATTTT
18 TRBD2 TRBJ2-3 TRBV4-1 NA CASSQGGLAGGPTDTQYF TGCGCCAGCAGTCAAGGGGGTCTAGCGGGGGGGCCGACAGATACGCAGTATTTT
15 NA TRBJ1-4 TRBV18 NA CASSPRGQANEKLLF TGTGCCAGCTCACCAAGAGGGCAGGCTAATGAAAAACTGCTTTTT
16 TRBD1 TRBJ1-2 TRBV4-2 once CASSQDMRQGGYGYTF TGTGCCAGCAGCCAAGATATGCGACAGGGTGGCTATGGCTACACCTTC
15 NA TRBJ1-1 TRBV4-1 NA CASSQEAGDFTEAFF TGCGCCAGCAGCCAAGAGGCAGGGGATTTCACTGAAGCTTTCTTT
13 TRBD1 TRBJ2-7 TRBV5-4 NA CASSLDRGYEQYF TGTGCCAGCAGCTTGGACAGGGGATACGAGCAGTACTTC
18 TRBD1 TRBJ2-3 TRBV27 few CASSLSTPTGGGTDTQYF TGTGCCAGCAGTTTATCGACGCCGACAGGGGGCGGCACAGATACGCAGTATTTT
15 TRBD2 TRBJ2-3 TRBV2 NA CASKGTSGVADTQYF TGTGCCAGCAAAGGGACTAGCGGGGTGGCAGATACGCAGTATTTT
19 TRBD2 TRBJ2-2 TRBV7-7 NA CASSFWGRAPRKNTGELFF TGTGCTAGCAGCTTTTGGGGGAGGGCACCCAGAAAGAACACCGGGGAGCTGTTTTTT
15 TRBD1 TRBJ1-2 TRBV28 NA CASSLAGQANYGYTF TGTGCCAGCAGTTTGGCGGGACAGGCTAACTATGGCTACACCTTC
14 NA TRBJ2-7 TRBV5-4 once CASSPEQGSYEQYF TGTGCCAGCAGCCCCGAACAGGGATCCTACGAGCAGTACTTC
16 TRBD1 TRBJ1-2 TRBV13 NA CASSKATGTEINGYTF TGTGCCAGCAGCAAGGCCACCGGGACAGAAATTAATGGCTACACCTTC
16 TRBD2 TRBJ2-3 TRBV18 NA CASSPGLGGVSDTQYF TGTGCCAGCTCGCCGGGACTAGGAGGTGTATCAGATACGCAGTATTTT